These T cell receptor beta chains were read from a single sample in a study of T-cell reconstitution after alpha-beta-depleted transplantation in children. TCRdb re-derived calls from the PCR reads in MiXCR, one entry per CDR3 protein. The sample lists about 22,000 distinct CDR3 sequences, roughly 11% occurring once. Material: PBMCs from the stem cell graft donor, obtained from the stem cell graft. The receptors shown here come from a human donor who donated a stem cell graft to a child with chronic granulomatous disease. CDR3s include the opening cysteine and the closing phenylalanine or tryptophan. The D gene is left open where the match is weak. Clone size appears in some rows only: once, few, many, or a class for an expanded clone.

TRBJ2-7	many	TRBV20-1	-	TGCAGTGCTAGAGAAGCGGCCTTCTACGAGCAGTACTTC	CSAREAAFYEQYF
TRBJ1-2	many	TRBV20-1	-	TGCAGTGCTAGAGTTATTGGGCCGCCCTATGGCTACACCTTC	CSARVIGPPYGYTF
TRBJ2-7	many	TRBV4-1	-	TGCGCCAGCAGCCCCCCTGGCAGGGCCTACGAGCAGTACTTC	CASSPPGRAYEQYF
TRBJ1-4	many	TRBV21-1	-	TGTGCCAGCAGTAGTCACCGGGGGGTCGCGGAAAAACTGTTTTTT	CASSSHRGVAEKLFF
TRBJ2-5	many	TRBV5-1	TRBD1	TGCGCCAGCAGCCTGGGGCCAGGGGGAGAGACCCAGTACTTC	CASSLGPGGETQYF
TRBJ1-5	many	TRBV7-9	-	TGTGCCAGCAGCTTTAGTGGGCCGGGCAATCAGCCCCAGCATTTT	CASSFSGPGNQPQHF
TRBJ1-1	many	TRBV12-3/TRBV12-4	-	TGTGCCAGCAGTCTCCGAGAGATGAACACTGAAGCTTTCTTT	CASSLREMNTEAFF
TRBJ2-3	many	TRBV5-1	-	TGCGCCAGCAGCTTTACCACAGATACGCAGTATTTT	CASSFTTDTQYF
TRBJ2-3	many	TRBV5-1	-	TGCGCCAGCAGCTTGGAAGCAAGACGCACAGATACGCAGTATTTT	CASSLEARRTDTQYF
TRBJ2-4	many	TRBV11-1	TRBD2	TGTGCCAGCAGCCCCGGGACTAGCGGGAGCACTGCCAAAAACATTCAGTACTTC	CASSPGTSGSTAKNIQYF
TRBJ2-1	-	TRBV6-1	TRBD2	TGTGCCAGCGGAAAAGGGACTAATTCCAATGAGCAGTTCTTC	CASGKGTNSNEQFF
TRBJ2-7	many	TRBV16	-	TGTGCCAGCAGCCACCCGGCGGAAGCGGACAACTCCTACGAGCAGTACTTC	CASSHPAEADNSYEQYF
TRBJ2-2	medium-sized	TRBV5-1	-	TGCGCCAGCACCATGGGACACGCGAACACCGGGGAGCTGTTTTTT	CASTMGHANTGELFF
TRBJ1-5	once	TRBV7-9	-	TGTGCCATGGGCACTGGGCCTGCCCCGAGCAATCAGCCCCAGCATTTT	CAMGTGPAPSNQPQHF
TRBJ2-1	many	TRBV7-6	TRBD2	TGTGCCAGCAGGAATGGTTTAGCGGGATACAATGAGCAGTTCTTC	CASRNGLAGYNEQFF
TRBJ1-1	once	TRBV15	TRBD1	TGTGCCACCAGCAGAGCCCGGACAGGGAACACTGAAGCTTTCTTC	CATSRARTGNTEAFF
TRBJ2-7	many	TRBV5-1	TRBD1	TGCGCCAGCAGCTACCGGGACAGGGGTCCCTACGAGCAGTACTTC	CASSYRDRGPYEQYF
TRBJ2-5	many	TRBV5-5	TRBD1	TGTGCCAGCAGCATCGACAGGGGCCGCGACAAGACCCAAGAGACCCAGTACTTC	CASSIDRGRDKTQETQYF
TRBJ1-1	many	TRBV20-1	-	TGCAGTGCTACGGGGGCGATGGTATCCACTGAAGCTTTCTTT	CSATGAMVSTEAFF
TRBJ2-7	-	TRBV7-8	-	TGTGCCAGCAGCTACCGACACAGACCCTCCTACGAGCAGTACTTC	CASSYRHRPSYEQYF
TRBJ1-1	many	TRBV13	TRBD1	TGTGCCAGCAGCCCATACGGGGGACAGATGAACACTGAAGCTTTCTTT	CASSPYGGQMNTEAFF
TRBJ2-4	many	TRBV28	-	TGTGCCAGCAGTTTAGACTTAACTAGCTGGCCCCTAGCCAAAAACATTCAGTACTTC	CASSLDLTSWPLAKNIQYF
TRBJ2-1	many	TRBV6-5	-	TGTGCCAGCAGTTACCGTAAGCGGAAGAGCTCCTACAATGAGCAGTTCTTC	CASSYRKRKSSYNEQFF
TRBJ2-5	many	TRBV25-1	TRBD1	TGTGCCAGCAGTGAACCCCGCGACAGGGTACAAGAGACCCAGTACTTC	CASSEPRDRVQETQYF
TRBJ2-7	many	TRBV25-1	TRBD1	TGTGCCAGCAGTGAAAATATCATCAGGGGGAAGGGATACGAGCAGTACTTC	CASSENIIRGKGYEQYF
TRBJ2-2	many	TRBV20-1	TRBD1	TGCAGTGCTAGAGGATTGGACAGGGGGTCGAACACCGGGGAGCTGTTTTTT	CSARGLDRGSNTGELFF
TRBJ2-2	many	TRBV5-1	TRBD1	TGCGCCAGCAGTTTCGCTGGACAGGGTGCCACCGGGGAGCTGTTTTTT	CASSFAGQGATGELFF
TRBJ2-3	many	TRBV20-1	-	TGCAGTGCTAGAGACCGTAACTACACAGATACGCAGTATTTT	CSARDRNYTDTQYF
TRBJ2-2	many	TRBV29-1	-	TGCAGCGTCGGACGGCCTAACACCGGGGAGCTGTTTTTT	CSVGRPNTGELFF
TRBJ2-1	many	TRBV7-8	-	TGTGCCAGCAGCTTAGCTGCAGGGGTCAATGAGCAGTTCTTC	CASSLAAGVNEQFF
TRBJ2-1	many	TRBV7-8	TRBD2	TGTGCCAGCGGGATTCGAGGGACTAGCGGCCACGTTAGCTCCTACAATGAGCAGTTCTTC	CASGIRGTSGHVSSYNEQFF
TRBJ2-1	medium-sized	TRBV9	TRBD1	TGTGCCAGCAGCCCCCAGGGGGAAGGAACCTACAATGAGCAGTTCTTC	CASSPQGEGTYNEQFF
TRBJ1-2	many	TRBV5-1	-	TGCGCCAGCAGCTTGGACAGGAGGAACTATGGCTACACCTTC	CASSLDRRNYGYTF
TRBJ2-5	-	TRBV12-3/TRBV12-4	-	TGTGCCAGCAGTTTAGCCTCCCAAGAGACCCAGTACTTC	CASSLASQETQYF
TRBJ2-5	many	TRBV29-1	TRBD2	TGCAGCTGCGCTAGCGGGAGCGATGAGACCCAGTACTTC	CSCASGSDETQYF
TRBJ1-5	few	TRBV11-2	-	TGTGCCAGCAGCTTGAGTAATAGAATGAGCAATCAGCCCCAGCATTTT	CASSLSNRMSNQPQHF
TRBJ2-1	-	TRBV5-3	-	TGTGCCAGGGGCTTCGGTATCCCCTACAATGAGCAGTTCTTC	CARGFGIPYNEQFF
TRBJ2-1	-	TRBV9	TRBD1	TGTGCCAGCAGCACGGGGGACAGGGTGGCCAATGAGCAGTTCTTC	CASSTGDRVANEQFF
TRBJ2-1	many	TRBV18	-	TGTGCCAGCTCACCGCCCCGTGCACTTGACAATGAGCAGTTCTTC	CASSPPRALDNEQFF
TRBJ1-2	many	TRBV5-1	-	TGCGCCAGCAGCTTGGACGGTTTAGGATATTTATACTATGGCTACACCTTC	CASSLDGLGYLYYGYTF
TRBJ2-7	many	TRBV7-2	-	TGTGCCAGCAGCTTACGGGACTTCGCCTACGAGCAGTACTTC	CASSLRDFAYEQYF
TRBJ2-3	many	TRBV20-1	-	TGCAGTGCTAGAGAGGAGGGACAGATCACAGATACGCAGTATTTT	CSAREEGQITDTQYF
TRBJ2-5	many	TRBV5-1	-	TGCGCCAGCAGCCCTCTGGGGGAGACCCAGTACTTC	CASSPLGETQYF
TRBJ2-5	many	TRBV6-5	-	TGTGCCAGCAGTTACGGGGACTCTCAAGAGACCCAGTACTTC	CASSYGDSQETQYF
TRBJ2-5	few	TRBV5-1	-	TGCGCCAGCAGCTTGGCCCCGACAATTCAAGAGACCCAGTACTTC	CASSLAPTIQETQYF
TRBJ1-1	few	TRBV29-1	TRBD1	TGCAGCGTAGGGGGCGCAACTGAAGCTTTCTTT	CSVGGATEAFF
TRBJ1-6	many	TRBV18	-	TGTGCCAGCTCACACGGGACGGAGGGGTTCCGACCCCTCCACTTT	CASSHGTEGFRPLHF
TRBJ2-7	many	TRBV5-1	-	TGCGCCAGCAGCTGGGACACCCTCTACGAGCAGTACTTC	CASSWDTLYEQYF
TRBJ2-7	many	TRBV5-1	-	TGCGCCAGCAGCTCCCAATCCTACGAGCAGTACTTC	CASSSQSYEQYF
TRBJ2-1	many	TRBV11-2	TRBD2	TGTGCCAGCAGCTTAGGGGGCCCGACTAGCGTTAATGAGCAGTTCTTC	CASSLGGPTSVNEQFF